These T cell receptor beta chains were read from a single sample in a study of OX40 agonist ivuxolimab in advanced cancers. TCRdb keeps only in-frame clones here, not all; method: immunoSEQ multiplex PCR. Altogether some 140,000 clones are present, 90% being singletons, with the ten largest covering 0.85% to 1.4%. Sequenced material: CD4+ or CD8+ T cells sorted from blood, taken in a trial of the OX40 agonist ivuxolimab. The receptor set was obtained from an adult with an advanced solid tumor such as melanoma, head and neck, liver or kidney cancer. Both conserved end residues are part of each CDR3. A D gene is named only where the DNA matches it firmly. Only some rows state a clone size, as once, few, many or a class for expanded clones.

V gene	D gene	clone size	J gene	CDR3 protein	CDR3 DNA
TRBV30	.	few	TRBJ1-1	CAWTTENTEAFF	TGTGCCTGGACGACGGAGAACACTGAAGCTTTCTTT
TRBV6-5	.	.	TRBJ1-1	CASSYSSSMNTEAFF	TGTGCCAGCAGTTACTCCAGCAGTATGAACACTGAAGCTTTCTTT
TRBV18	TRBD1	few	TRBJ2-2	CASSLDQGANTGELFF	TGTGCCAGCTCCCTCGATCAGGGGGCGAACACCGGGGAGCTGTTTTTT
TRBV7-6	.	once	TRBJ2-7	CASSSGPGAYEQYF	TGTGCCAGCAGCTCGGGACCGGGGGCCTACGAGCAGTACTTC
TRBV18	TRBD2	.	TRBJ2-2	CASSRGLDTGELFF	TGTGCCAGCTCTCGAGGACTAGACACCGGGGAGCTGTTTTTT
TRBV28	TRBD2	once	TRBJ2-5	CASSFFSGGQETQYF	TGTGCCAGCAGTTTCTTCAGCGGGGGTCAAGAGACCCAGTACTTC
TRBV4-1	.	.	TRBJ1-4	CASSHLAPGREKLFF	TGCGCCAGCAGCCATCTCGCCCCGGGGAGGGAAAAACTGTTTTTT
TRBV5-1	.	.	TRBJ1-2	CASSMDPFRSGYTF	TGCGCCAGCAGCATGGACCCATTCCGAAGTGGCTACACCTTC
TRBV7-6	TRBD2	.	TRBJ2-7	CASSSLAGEDYEQYF	TGTGCCAGCAGCTCCCTAGCGGGAGAAGACTACGAGCAGTACTTC
TRBV27	.	.	TRBJ1-1	CASSLSGSLNTEAFF	TGTGCCAGCAGTTTATCTGGGTCGTTGAACACTGAAGCTTTCTTT
TRBV5-1	.	.	TRBJ2-1	CASSLGDSNEQFF	TGCGCCAGCAGCTTGGGCGACAGCAATGAGCAGTTCTTC
TRBV5-1	.	.	TRBJ2-7	CASSSRDGSYEQYF	TGCGCCAGCAGCTCCCGGGACGGATCCTACGAGCAGTACTTC
TRBV5-1	TRBD2	.	TRBJ2-5	CASSFTGGQETQYF	TGCGCCAGCAGCTTCACGGGAGGGCAAGAGACCCAGTACTTC